The clone carrying this TCR beta chain was seen a handful of times. The data derive from a study of response to subunit inactivated influenza vaccine. The germline gives CDR1 MNHNS, CDR2 SASEGT. V lost 6 bases to trimming and J lost 2 bases; unmatched junction nucleotides: 6. CDR3 length equals 15 residues. TCRdb independently ran MiXCR on the RT-PCR reads; one entry per CDR3 protein. The sample holds about 650,000 distinct CDR3 sequences, approximately 14% seen once. The rearrangement links TRBV6-1 to TRBJ2-7, with TRBD1 identical over 11 bases. The TCR originated in a man between 50 and 59 years old who received an inactivated influenza vaccine. Specimen: PBMCs from blood, collected roughly 12 days after vaccination. The CDR3 coding sequence is TGTGCCAGCAGAGGACAGGGGGCTTCCCCCTACGAGCAGTACTTC. This codes for CASRGQGASPYEQYF.